Listed here is a single T cell receptor (beta chain). The sample comes from a study of CD8 T cells in Susac syndrome. A quantity of about 0.5 to 1 ug RNA underwent reverse transcription using random hexamers. TCRdb redid the calling of the immunoSEQ multiplex PCR reads with MiXCR, one entry per CDR3 protein. The sample holds hundreds of thousands of distinct CDR3 sequences, 85% seen once. The source material was CD8+ T cells from PBMCs. The TCR comes from a human donor with multiple sclerosis.

The CDR3 nucleotides are TGTGCCAGCAGTGATGGACAGACGAACACTGAAGCTTTCTTT. Its protein product is CASSDGQTNTEAFF. This chain links TRBV28 with TRBJ1-1; D might be TRBD1 (6 bases). V lost 5 bases, J lost 1 base, and 11 bases lay in between. CDR3 length: 14 residues. CDR1 and CDR2 from the germline V gene are MDHEN and SYDVKM. The whole variable domain, filled in from reference TRBV28 and TRBJ1-1, reads DVKVTQSSRYLVKRTGEKVFLECVQDMDHENMFWYRQDPGLGLRLIYFSYDVKMKEKGDIPEGYSVSREKKERFSLILESASTNQTSMYLCASSDGQTNTEAFFGQGTRLTVV.